The sequence of this T cell receptor beta chain was determined in a study of identical twins. TCRdb analysed the 5' RACE reads with MiXCR anew, one entry per CDR3 protein. The data hold nearly 900,000 distinct CDR3 sequences, with about 12% observed a single time. Overall study results and limits: Out-of-frame TCR alpha sharing observed in monozygotic twins exceeded model estimates. Conclusions rested on cross-sectional statistics rather than following the same donors. Cord blood beta clonotypes that were abundant carried fewer insertions, and memory repertoires showed no such trend. A partial confounding effect on zero-insertion analyses could come from invariant MAIT and iNKT cells.

CDR3 length: 14 residues. The trim removed 4 bases at V and 7 bases at J, leaving 5 bases unmatched. CDR1 and CDR2 (germline): SGHRS, YFSETQ. As for this clonotype: What it recognizes is unknown.

Separately, the same data were catalogued under a study of yellow fever vaccine responses in identical twins.

The chain couples TRBV5-1 to TRBJ2-1; 10 positions agree with TRBD2. This receptor was obtained from a young woman in good health. The sequencing sample was made of PBMCs. The CDR3 nucleotides read TGCGCCAGCAGCCCCGGGACTAGCGTTAATGAGCAGTTCTTC. Protein sequence: CASSPGTSVNEQFF.